These T cell receptor beta chains were read from a single sample in a study of PD-1 blockade in classical Hodgkin lymphoma. Some clones are missing from TCRdb's copy, which holds only in-frame ones; the method was immunoSEQ multiplex PCR. The table shows roughly 96,000 clones, with about 93% occurring only once. Sequencing used peripheral blood mononuclear cells (PBMCs), obtained before the fourth cycle of nivolumab. The receptors were sampled from a human donor with classical Hodgkin lymphoma. CDR3s include the opening cysteine and the closing phenylalanine or tryptophan. Fields, in order: clone size, D gene, J gene, V gene, CDR3 DNA, CDR3 protein. The D gene is left open where the match is weak. The size of a clone is reported for some rows only, either as once, few or many, or as a class for expanded clones.

>NA|NA|TRBJ2-7|TRBV25-1
TGTGCCAGCAGTCTCAATTACAGGTACGAGCAGTACTTC
CASSLNYRYEQYF
>NA|NA|TRBJ1-1|TRBV7-9
TGTGCCAGCAGCCCCCCATGGAACACTGAAGCTTTCTTT
CASSPPWNTEAFF
>NA|TRBD2|TRBJ2-5|TRBV2
TGTGCCAACCGGGGATTTAGGACTAGCGGCTTTCAAGAGACCCAGTACTTC
CANRGFRTSGFQETQYF
>NA|TRBD1|TRBJ1-2|TRBV7-3
TGTGCCAGCAGCCCGCGACAGGGCTACGGCTACACCTTC
CASSPRQGYGYTF
>once|NA|TRBJ2-1|TRBV4-2
TGTGCCAGCAGCCAAGAGTCCCCCTGGGCGGGCGTCGACAATGAGCAGTTCTTC
CASSQESPWAGVDNEQFF
>NA|NA|TRBJ1-5|TRBV5-1
TGCGCCAGCAGCTTGGTGGCCGGGGATAATCAGCCCCAGCATTTT
CASSLVAGDNQPQHF
>NA|TRBD2|TRBJ2-1|TRBV6-5
TGTGCCAGCAGGCTCCTAGCGGGATTGGGCAATGAGCAGTTCTTC
CASRLLAGLGNEQFF
>NA|NA|TRBJ1-4|TRBV6-6
TGTGCCAGCAGTTATGAGGGGGACACTAATGAAAAACTGTTTTTT
CASSYEGDTNEKLFF
>NA|NA|TRBJ2-5|TRBV6-5
TGTGCCAGCAGTGGCAACATGTTGACCCAGTACTTC
CASSGNMLTQYF
>NA|TRBD2|TRBJ2-1|TRBV28
TGTGCCAGCAACCTCGGGACTAGCGGGAGAGGTGAGCAGTTCTTC
CASNLGTSGRGEQFF
>NA|TRBD2|TRBJ2-3|TRBV29-1
TGCAGCGTTGAAGATCACGCGGGAGAGGATTCAGATACGCAGTATTTT
CSVEDHAGEDSDTQYF
>NA|TRBD2|TRBJ2-1|TRBV11-3
TGTGCCAGCAGCCCAAGCGGGGATTACAATGAGCAGTTCTTC
CASSPSGDYNEQFF
>NA|TRBD2|TRBJ2-1|TRBV4-1
TGCGCCAGCAGCCAAGTTGCAGCGGGAGTCTACAATGAGCAGTTCTTC
CASSQVAAGVYNEQFF
>NA|NA|TRBJ2-7|TRBV6-6
TGTGCCAGCAGTTCGTCGCGGGGATATACATACGAGCAGTACTTC
CASSSSRGYTYEQYF
>NA|NA|TRBJ2-5|TRBV4-1
TGCGCCAGCAGCCACGACCAGGACAGCACCCAAGAGACCCAGTACTTC
CASSHDQDSTQETQYF
>NA|NA|TRBJ1-5|TRBV19
TGTGCCAGTAGCAATACTATTGGGGGGTACAATCAGCCCCAGCATTTT
CASSNTIGGYNQPQHF
>NA|TRBD1|TRBJ2-1|TRBV7-3
TGTGCCAGCAGCTTAATAGGACCCGGGACAGGGGGCTCCAATGAGCAGTTCTTC
CASSLIGPGTGGSNEQFF
>NA|TRBD2|TRBJ2-1|TRBV27
TGTGCCAGCAGTTTACAAATTCCCGGACTAGCAAAAGCCGCGATCAATGAGCAGTTCTTC
CASSLQIPGLAKAAINEQFF
>NA|TRBD1|TRBJ1-5|TRBV12-5
TGTGCTAGTGGAAAACAGGGGGTCAATCAGCCCCAGCATTTT
CASGKQGVNQPQHF
>NA|TRBD2|TRBJ2-7|TRBV28
TGTGCCAGCAGTTTAAGACCCCGCACTAGCGGGTTTTTCTACGAGCAGTACTTC
CASSLRPRTSGFFYEQYF
>NA|NA|TRBJ1-2|TRBV30
TGTGCCTGGAATAAAATCTGGGAAAGAAGCTACACCTTC
CAWNKIWERSYTF
>NA|NA|TRBJ2-7|TRBV28
TGTGCCAGCAGCGAGACTCTTACCTACGAGCAGTACTTC
CASSETLTYEQYF
>NA|NA|TRBJ2-3|TRBV7-2
TGTGCCAGCAGCTTATTATCTCTCTACACAGATACGCAGTATTTT
CASSLLSLYTDTQYF
>NA|TRBD1|TRBJ1-5|TRBV2
TGTGCCAGCAGTGAAGCCAGGGGGCTCCAGCCCCAGCATTTT
CASSEARGLQPQHF
>NA|NA|TRBJ2-5|TRBV29-1
TGCAGCGTTGCCGTCGGGGAGACCCAGTACTTC
CSVAVGETQYF
>NA|TRBD1|TRBJ2-1|TRBV14
TGTGCCAGCAGCCAATCGGGACAGGCCACCCAGTTCTTC
CASSQSGQATQFF
>NA|NA|TRBJ2-2|TRBV6-1
TGTGCCAGCAGTAAATGGGCCGGGGAGCTGTTTTTT
CASSKWAGELFF
>once|NA|TRBJ2-7|TRBV30
TGTGCCTGGAGTGTACGTAGGGGGGGCGAGCAGTACTTC
CAWSVRRGGEQYF
>few|NA|TRBJ2-7|TRBV18
TGTGCCAGCTCACCTACCGCGGACAGCCCGGAGCAGTACTTC
CASSPTADSPEQYF
>NA|TRBD1|TRBJ1-1|TRBV18
TGTGCCAGCTCACCGTCGACAGGGATTAACACTGAAGCTTTCTTT
CASSPSTGINTEAFF
>NA|NA|TRBJ2-3|TRBV6-5
TGTGCCAGCAGTTATTCGAAGGTTGTCGATACGCAGTATTTT
CASSYSKVVDTQYF
>NA|TRBD1|TRBJ2-7|TRBV30
TGTGCCTGGAGTACGGACAGGGCTTACGAGCAGTACTTC
CAWSTDRAYEQYF
>NA|TRBD1|TRBJ2-2|TRBV11-2
TGTGCCAGCAGACCGACAGGGACCGGGGAGCTGTTTTTT
CASRPTGTGELFF
>NA|TRBD2|TRBJ2-5|TRBV5-1
TGCGCCAGCAGCTTGAAGCTAGCGGCACTACAAGAGACCCAGTACTTC
CASSLKLAALQETQYF
>NA|NA|TRBJ2-3|TRBV7-6
TGTGCCAGCAGCTTAGAGGGGGGCGGCACAGATACGCAGTATTTT
CASSLEGGGTDTQYF
>NA|NA|TRBJ1-2|TRBV29-1
TGCAGCGTTGAGGAGAAGTCCTATGGCTACACCTTC
CSVEEKSYGYTF
>NA|NA|TRBJ2-3|TRBV5-4
TGTGCCAGCAGCTTGAGGACTGGCAAAGATACGCAGTATTTT
CASSLRTGKDTQYF
>NA|NA|TRBJ1-3|TRBV7-2
TGTGCCAGCAGCCCAGGGATCATGGGAAACACCATATATTTT
CASSPGIMGNTIYF
>NA|TRBD2|TRBJ2-7|TRBV30
TGTGCCTGGAGTGTAGGACTAGCGGGGCCCTACGAGCAGTACTTC
CAWSVGLAGPYEQYF
>NA|NA|TRBJ2-5|TRBV18
TGTGCCAGCTCGCTACAAGAGACCCAGTACTTC
CASSLQETQYF
>NA|NA|TRBJ1-1|TRBV10-3
TGTGCCACAGGAGCAACACAGAGAATGAACACTGAAGCTTTCTTT
CATGATQRMNTEAFF